This T cell receptor (beta chain) was sequenced during a study of blood T cell repertoires in COVID-19. About the research overall: COVID-19 samples from acute and convalescent phases originated in the United States, Italy and Spain.

Source study methods: It was from reference gene primer amplification that nucleated cell counts were estimated. Clones were sequenced by immunoSEQ multiplex PCR, and TCRdb holds only the in-frame ones, with some missing. Clone size and the V and J calls come from that table; the DNA yielded D and trimming. The table has around 95,000 clones, just under 80% seen once. This sequence was found in a man between 65 and 80 years old with active or convalescent COVID-19. The source material was peripheral blood.

The chain's CDR3 is CAISEGSGGAGETQYF. The CDR3 DNA sequence: TGTGCCATCAGTGAGGGCAGCGGGGGGGCCGGGGAGACCCAGTACTTC. The V call is TRBV10-3, the J call TRBJ2-5; TRBD2 matches at 10 bases. The J segment lost 5 bases and the V segment lost 2 bases, leaving 8 bases of the junction unmatched. Germline V CDR1 and CDR2: ENHRY, SYGVKD. The CDR3 consists of 16 residues.